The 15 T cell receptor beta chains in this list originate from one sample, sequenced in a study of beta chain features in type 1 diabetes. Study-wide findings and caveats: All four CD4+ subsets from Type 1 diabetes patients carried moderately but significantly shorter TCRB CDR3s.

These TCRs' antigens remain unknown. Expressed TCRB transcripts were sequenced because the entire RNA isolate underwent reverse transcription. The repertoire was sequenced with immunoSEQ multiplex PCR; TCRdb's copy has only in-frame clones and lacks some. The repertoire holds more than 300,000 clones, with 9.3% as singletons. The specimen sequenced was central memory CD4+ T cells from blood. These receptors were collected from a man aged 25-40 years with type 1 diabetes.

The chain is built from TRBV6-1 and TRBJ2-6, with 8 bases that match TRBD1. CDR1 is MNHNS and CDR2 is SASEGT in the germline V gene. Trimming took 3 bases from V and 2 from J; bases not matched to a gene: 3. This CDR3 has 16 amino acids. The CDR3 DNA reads TGTGCCAGCAGTGAGATACAGGGGGCTGGGGCCAACGTCCTGACTTTC. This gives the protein CASSEIQGAGANVLTF.

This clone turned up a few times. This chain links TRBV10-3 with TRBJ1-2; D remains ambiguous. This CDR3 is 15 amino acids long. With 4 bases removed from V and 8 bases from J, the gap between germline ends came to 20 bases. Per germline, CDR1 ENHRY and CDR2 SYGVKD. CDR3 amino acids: CAISARTPLMWGYTF. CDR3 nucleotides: TGTGCCATCAGTGCCAGGACCCCTCTGATGTGGGGCTACACCTTC.

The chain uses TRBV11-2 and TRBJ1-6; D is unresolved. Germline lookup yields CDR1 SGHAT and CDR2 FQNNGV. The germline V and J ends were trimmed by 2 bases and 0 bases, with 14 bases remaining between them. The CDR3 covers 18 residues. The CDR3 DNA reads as TGTGCCAGCAGCTTATTGGCCATACACCTCTCCTATAATTCACCCCTCCACTTT. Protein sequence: CASSLLAIHLSYNSPLHF.

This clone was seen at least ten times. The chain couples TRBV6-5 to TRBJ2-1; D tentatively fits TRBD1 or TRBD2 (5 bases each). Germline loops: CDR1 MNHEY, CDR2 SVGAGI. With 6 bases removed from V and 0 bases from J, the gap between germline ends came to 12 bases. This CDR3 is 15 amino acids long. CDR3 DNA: TGTGCCAGCAGGGACTGGGGCTCCTCCTACAATGAGCAGTTCTTC. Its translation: CASRDWGSSYNEQFF.

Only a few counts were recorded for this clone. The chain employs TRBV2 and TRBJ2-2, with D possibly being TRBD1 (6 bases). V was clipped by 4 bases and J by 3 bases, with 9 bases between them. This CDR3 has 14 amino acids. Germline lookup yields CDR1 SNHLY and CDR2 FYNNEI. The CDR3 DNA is TGTGCCAGCAGTGGGCACAGGGACACCGGGGAGCTGTTTTTT. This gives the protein CASSGHRDTGELFF.

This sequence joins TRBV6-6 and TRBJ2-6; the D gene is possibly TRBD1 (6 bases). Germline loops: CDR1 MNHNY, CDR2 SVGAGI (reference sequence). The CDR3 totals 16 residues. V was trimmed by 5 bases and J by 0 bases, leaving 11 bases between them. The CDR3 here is CASSRTGRSGANVLTF. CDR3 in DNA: TGTGCCAGCAGTCGCACAGGGCGCTCTGGGGCCAACGTCCTGACTTTC.

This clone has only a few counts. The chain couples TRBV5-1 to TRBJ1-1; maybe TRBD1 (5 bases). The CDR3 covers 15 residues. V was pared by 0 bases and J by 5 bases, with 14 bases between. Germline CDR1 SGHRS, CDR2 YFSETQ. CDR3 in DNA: TGCGCCAGCAGCTTGGCTATCGGAGGGGATACTGAAGCTTTCTTT. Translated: CASSLAIGGDTEAFF.

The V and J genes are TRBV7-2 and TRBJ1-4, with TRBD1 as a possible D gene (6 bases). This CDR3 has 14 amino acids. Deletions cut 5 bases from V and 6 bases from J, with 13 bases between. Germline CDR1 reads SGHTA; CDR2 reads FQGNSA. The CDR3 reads CASSPETGHEKLFF. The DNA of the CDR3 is TGTGCCAGCAGCCCAGAAACAGGGCATGAAAAACTGTTTTTT. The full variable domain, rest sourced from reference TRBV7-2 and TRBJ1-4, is GAGVSQSPSNKVTEKGKDVELRCDPISGHTALYWYRQSLGQGLEFLIYFQGNSAPDKSGLPSDRFSAERTGGSVSTLTIQRTQQEDSAVYLCASSPETGHEKLFFGSGTQLSVL.

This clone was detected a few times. The CDR3 bases are TGTGCCAGCACCCCTACAGGGGTGGCCGGGGAGCTGTTTTTT. Protein product: CASTPTGVAGELFF. V is TRBV11-2 and J is TRBJ2-2, with 7 bases identical to TRBD1. Germline loops: CDR1 SGHAT, CDR2 FQNNGV. V lost 7 bases and J lost 6; bases outside the gene matches: 8. The CDR3 is 14 residues long. Full variable domain (missing parts from reference TRBV11-2 and TRBJ2-2): EAGVAQSPRYKIIEKRQSVAFWCNPISGHATLYWYQQILGQGPKLLIQFQNNGVVDDSQLPKDRFSAERLKGVDSTLKIQPAKLEDSAVYLCASTPTGVAGELFFGEGSRLTVL.

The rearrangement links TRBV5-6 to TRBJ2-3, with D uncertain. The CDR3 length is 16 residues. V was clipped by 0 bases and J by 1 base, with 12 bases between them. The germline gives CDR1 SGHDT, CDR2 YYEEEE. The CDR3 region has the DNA TGTGCCAGCAGCTTGGTCGCCGGCCGCCGCACAGATACGCAGTATTTT. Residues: CASSLVAGRRTDTQYF.

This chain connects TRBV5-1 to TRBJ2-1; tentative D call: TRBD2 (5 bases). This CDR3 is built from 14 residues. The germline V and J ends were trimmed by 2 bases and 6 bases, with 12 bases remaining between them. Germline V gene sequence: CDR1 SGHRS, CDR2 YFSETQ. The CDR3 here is CASSFTSRSNEQFF. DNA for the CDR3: TGCGCCAGCAGCTTCACTAGTCGGAGCAATGAGCAGTTCTTC. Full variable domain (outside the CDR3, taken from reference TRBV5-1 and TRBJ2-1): KAGVTQTPRYLIKTRGQQVTLSCSPISGHRSVSWYQQTPGQGLQFLFEYFSETQRNKGNFPGRFSGRQFSNSRSEMNVSTLELGDSALYLCASSFTSRSNEQFFGPGTRLTVL.

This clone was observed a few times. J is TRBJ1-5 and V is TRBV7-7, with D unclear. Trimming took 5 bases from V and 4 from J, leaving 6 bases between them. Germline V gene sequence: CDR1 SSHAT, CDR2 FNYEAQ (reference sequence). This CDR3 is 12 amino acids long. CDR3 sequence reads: CASSTRNQPQHF. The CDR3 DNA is TGTGCCAGCAGCACCCGGAATCAGCCCCAGCATTTT.

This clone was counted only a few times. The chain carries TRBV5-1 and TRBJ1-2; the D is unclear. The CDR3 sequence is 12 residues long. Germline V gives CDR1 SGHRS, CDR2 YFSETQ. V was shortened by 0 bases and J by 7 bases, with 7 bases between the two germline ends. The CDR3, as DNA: TGCGCCAGCAGCTTGGATCGGGTTGGCTACACCTTC. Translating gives CASSLDRVGYTF.

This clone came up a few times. CDR3 coding DNA: TGCGCCAGCAGCAGGGGACTAGCGGATTACAATGAGCAGTTCTTC. Its protein product is CASSRGLADYNEQFF. The chain combines TRBV5-1 with TRBJ2-1, with 11 bases that match TRBD2. The germline CDR1 and CDR2 sequences are SGHRS and YFSETQ. The CDR3 loop spans 15 amino acids. The ends lost 4 bases at V and 4 bases at J; junction bases unmatched: 4.

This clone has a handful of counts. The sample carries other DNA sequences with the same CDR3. The CDR3 region has the DNA TGTGCCAGCAGCTTAGGTTCGGGGAGCAATCAGCCCCAGCATTTT. Encoded protein: CASSLGSGSNQPQHF. V gene TRBV7-9 combines with J gene TRBJ1-5; D not resolved. CDR3 length: 15 amino acids. Germline assignment: CDR1 SEHNR and CDR2 FQNEAQ (reference sequence). V lost 1 base and J lost 1, with 8 bases in between.